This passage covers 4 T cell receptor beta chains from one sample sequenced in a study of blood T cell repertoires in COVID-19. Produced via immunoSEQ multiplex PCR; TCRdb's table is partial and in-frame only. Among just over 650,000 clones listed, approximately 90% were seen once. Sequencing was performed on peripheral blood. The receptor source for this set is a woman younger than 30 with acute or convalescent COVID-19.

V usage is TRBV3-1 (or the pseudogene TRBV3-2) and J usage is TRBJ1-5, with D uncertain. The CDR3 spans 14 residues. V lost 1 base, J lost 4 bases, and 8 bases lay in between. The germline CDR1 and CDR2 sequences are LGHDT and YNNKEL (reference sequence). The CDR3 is CASSQAEGNQPQHF. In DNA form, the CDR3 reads TGTGCCAGCAGCCAAGCCGAGGGAAATCAGCCCCAGCATTTT.

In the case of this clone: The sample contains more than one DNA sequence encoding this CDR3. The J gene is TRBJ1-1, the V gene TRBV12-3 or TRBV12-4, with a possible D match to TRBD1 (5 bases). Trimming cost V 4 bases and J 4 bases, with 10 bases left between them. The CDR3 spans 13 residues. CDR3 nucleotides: TGTGCCAGCAGTTCGGGGGGAGGCACTGAAGCTTTCTTT. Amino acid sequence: CASSSGGGTEAFF.

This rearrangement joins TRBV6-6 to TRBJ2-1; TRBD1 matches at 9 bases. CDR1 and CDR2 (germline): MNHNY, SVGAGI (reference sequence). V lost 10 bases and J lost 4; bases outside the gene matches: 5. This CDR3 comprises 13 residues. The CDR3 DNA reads TGTGCCACCGACAGGGGGTATTACAATGAGCAGTTCTTC. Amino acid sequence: CATDRGYYNEQFF.

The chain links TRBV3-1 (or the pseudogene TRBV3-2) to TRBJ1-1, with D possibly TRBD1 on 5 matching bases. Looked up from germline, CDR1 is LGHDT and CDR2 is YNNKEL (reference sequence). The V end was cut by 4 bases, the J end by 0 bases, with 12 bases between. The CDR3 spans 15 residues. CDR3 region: CASSRDFTLNTEAFF. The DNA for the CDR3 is TGTGCCAGCAGCCGGGACTTTACCTTGAACACTGAAGCTTTCTTT.